The 3 T cell receptor beta chains in this list originate from one sample, sequenced in a study of immune cell composition in non-small cell lung cancer. The normal lung sample lay at least 3 cm, and maximally far, from the tumour. TCRdb's copy holds only in-frame clones and misses some; the assay was immunoSEQ multiplex PCR. Of about 3,500 clones in the sample, over 60% were seen once. The specimen was non-adjacent lung tissue. The receptors stem from a human donor with non-small cell lung cancer.

This clone was detected a few times. This chain connects TRBV27 to TRBJ1-1; 7 bases map to TRBD1. Germline-derived CDR1 and CDR2 are MNHEY and SMNVEV (reference sequence). CDR3 length: 15 residues. The V segment lost 5 bases and the J segment 1 base; nucleotides outside the gene matches: 7. CDR3 protein: CASSIRQGTNTEAFF. The CDR3 nucleotides read TGTGCCAGCAGTATTCGACAGGGCACGAACACTGAAGCTTTCTTT.

The gene calls are TRBV5-6 and TRBJ1-6; D unclear. The CDR3 is 15 residues long. The germline gives CDR1 SGHDT, CDR2 YYEEEE. The V gene lost 0 bases and the J gene lost 7 bases, with 11 bases spanning the gap. The DNA of the CDR3 is TGTGCCAGCAGCTTGGCTGGTCAGTTCAATTCACCCCTCCACTTT. Protein product: CASSLAGQFNSPLHF.

The chain joins TRBV2 to TRBJ2-7; 8 bases line up with TRBD2. V lost 8 bases, J lost 1 base, and 4 bases stayed unmatched. The CDR3 totals 13 residues. The germline V gene encodes CDR1 SNHLY and CDR2 FYNNEI. CDR3 DNA: TGTGCCAGCGGTAGCGGGACATCCTACGAGCAGTACTTC. Protein product: CASGSGTSYEQYF.